A single sample is the source of the 19 T cell receptor beta chains below, sequenced in a study of T cell clonality in common variable immunodeficiency. Here immunoSEQ multiplex PCR was the method, and the copy in TCRdb shows in-frame clones only, minus some. The data show tens of thousands of clones, with none appearing a single time. Sequences were obtained from peripheral blood mononuclear cells. The receptors shown here come from a person between 18 and 70 years old in good health.

This clone was seen many times. The CDR3 end is not reached by the read, which stops 3 residues before it; the germline J gene fills it in. The gene calls are TRBV30 and TRBJ2-7; D uncertain. Trimming shortened V by 1 base and J by 2 bases, and 9 bases separated the two germline ends. The V gene's germline CDR1 is GTSNPN and CDR2 SVGIG (reference sequence). This CDR3 has 13 amino acids. CDR3 in amino acids: CAWSADKPYEQYF. CDR3 DNA, as far as it was read: TGTGCCTGGAGTGCCGACAAACCCTACGAG. The variable domain in full, with the rest retrieved from reference TRBV30 and TRBJ2-7, is SQTIHQWPATLVQPVGSPLSLECTVEGTSNPNLYWYRQAAGRGLQLLFYSVGIGQISSEVPQNLSASRPQDRQFILSSKKLLLSDSGFYLCAWSADKPYEQYFGPGTRLTVT.

This clone has a count of ten or more. With the read ending 3 residues before the CDR3 end, the germline J gene is used to fill in that end. The J gene is TRBJ2-1, the V gene TRBV7-2, with D perhaps matching TRBD2 (6 bases). The CDR3 spans 14 residues. CDR1 and CDR2 from the germline V gene are SGHTA and FQGNSA. V dropped 3 bases and J dropped 3 bases, with 9 bases sitting between them. Incomplete CDR3 DNA: TGTGCCAGCAGCTTGGGGCGGGGCTACAATGAG. Translated, it gives CASSLGRGYNE. The full-length CDR3 reads as CASSLGRGYNEQFF.

This clone was seen ten or more times. The read stops 3 residues short of the end of the CDR3; the missing end is completed from the germline J gene. The chain recombines TRBV20-1 with TRBJ2-1, with D possibly being TRBD1 (5 bases). CDR3 length: 16 residues. V was shortened by 5 bases and J by 4 bases, with 21 bases between the two germline ends. Germline-derived CDR1 and CDR2 are DFQATT and SNEGSKA (reference sequence). CDR3 sequence reads: CSAYTSGYGRYNEQFF. The sequenced CDR3 bases are TGCAGTGCTTACACCTCAGGGTATGGGCGTTACAATGAG.

This clone was counted many times. Read coverage stops 3 residues before the CDR3 terminus; the germline J gene supplies the remainder. This chain uses TRBV20-1 with TRBJ2-3, with 8 bases lining up with TRBD1. Germline V gene data show CDR1 as DFQATT and CDR2 as SNEGSKA (reference sequence). This CDR3 has 12 residues. The part of the CDR3 DNA that was read is TGCAGTGCTAGCAGGGGGCTGGAGACG. Its protein is CSASRGLET. The CDR3 in its entirety is CSASRGLETQYF.

In its sample, this clone was seen a few times. The read finishes 3 residues shy of the CDR3 end, and the germline J gene is used to complete it. This chain links TRBV5-1 with TRBJ2-7; a possible D gene is TRBD1 (5 bases). V was clipped by 4 bases and J by 2 bases, with 10 bases between them. Germline lookup yields CDR1 SGHRS and CDR2 YFSETQ. CDR3 size: 13 residues. Partial CDR3 DNA: TGCGCCAGCAGCGACGACAGAACCTACGAG. Protein product: CASSDDRTYE. The whole CDR3 sequence reads CASSDDRTYEQYF.

This clone showed up many times. The CDR3 is cut off 3 residues early in the read; its end comes from the germline J gene. The chain combines TRBV11-3 with TRBJ2-1, with TRBD2 matching over 11 bases. Germline V gene data show CDR1 as SGHNT and CDR2 as YENEEA. The ends lost 4 bases at V and 2 bases at J; junction bases unmatched: 1. This CDR3 has 15 amino acids. The covered CDR3 bases are TGTGCCAGCAGCTGGGGACTAGCGGCCTACAATGAG. Translation: CASSWGLAAYNE. The full CDR3 protein is CASSWGLAAYNEQFF.

This clone was picked up many times. Read sequence stops 3 residues before the CDR3 end, and the germline J gene provides the missing end. The chain links TRBV4-1 to TRBJ1-4; 7 bases are a match to TRBD1. CDR1 is MGHRA, CDR2 YSYEKL, per germline. The CDR3 contains 14 residues. J was trimmed by 8 bases and V by 6 bases; bases with no gene match: 9. The CDR3 loop is CASSRGTDREKLFF. The DNA read from the CDR3 is TGCGCCAGCAGTCGAGGGACAGATAGGGAAAAA.

This clone was seen at least ten times. The CDR3 is cut off 3 residues early in the read; its end comes from the germline J gene. J is TRBJ1-4 and V is TRBV7-6, with a tentative D call TRBD1 (5 bases). Trimming took off 3 bases at V and 8 bases at J, with 13 bases between the two ends. Germline V gene sequence: CDR1 SGHVS, CDR2 FNYEAQ. This CDR3 region has 14 residues. The CDR3 loop is CASSFGQGGEKLFF. Partial CDR3 DNA: TGTGCCAGCAGCTTTGGGCAGGGTGGCGAAAAA.

Comments on this clone: The read finishes 3 residues shy of the CDR3 end, and the germline J gene is used to complete it. The chain is built from TRBV10-3 and TRBJ1-6; TRBD1 matches at 9 bases. There are 18 residues in the CDR3. In germline, CDR1 is ENHRY, CDR2 SYGVKD. V was clipped by 7 bases and J by 10 bases; unmatched bases: 20. The sequenced CDR3 bases are TGTGCCATCATTCACCCCCGGGACAGGGACATTGCGAGGTCACCC. It specifies CAIIHPRDRDIARSP. The CDR3 in its entirety is CAIIHPRDRDIARSPLHF.

This clone was detected a few times. Coverage ceases 3 residues before the CDR3 finishes, and the germline J gene fills in the end. The chain has TRBV20-1 and TRBJ2-3; 7 bases agree with TRBD1. Germline values: CDR1 DFQATT, CDR2 SNEGSKA (reference sequence). The CDR3 sequence is 12 residues long. CDR3 DNA (partial): TGCAGTGCTAGGGGACAGCAAGAGACG. Residues: CSARGQQET. From start to end, the CDR3 is CSARGQQETQYF.

This clone was observed many times. The CDR3 end is not reached by the read, which stops 3 residues before it; the germline J gene fills it in. The J gene is TRBJ1-1, the V gene TRBV20-1, with 11 bases fitting TRBD1. The V and J ends lost 4 bases and 7 bases, in that order; junction bases with no gene match: 5. CDR3 size: 13 residues. Germline CDR1 reads DFQATT; CDR2 reads SNEGSKA (reference sequence). Partial CDR3 DNA: TGCAGTGCTACCCCGGGACAGGGGGTTGAA. This codes for CSATPGQGVE. The whole CDR3 is CSATPGQGVEAFF.

This clone was recorded a few times. The DNA ends 3 residues before the CDR3 does, and the rest of the CDR3 is filled in from the germline J gene. The chain links TRBV2 to TRBJ1-1, with D possibly being TRBD1 (5 bases). Germline CDR1 is SNHLY and CDR2 is FYNNEI. V gave up 7 bases and J gave up 1 base, with 13 bases separating them. This CDR3 comprises 14 residues. The CDR3 bases that were read are TGTGCCAGCATCGACAGTCCCGAGAACACTGAA. It encodes CASIDSPENTE. In full, the CDR3 is CASIDSPENTEAFF.

A remark on this clone: The read comes to an end 3 residues before the CDR3 does, leaving the germline J gene to fill in the end. The chain links TRBV11-3 to TRBJ2-3, with 7 bases matching TRBD1. V lost 5 bases, J lost 0 bases, and 2 bases stayed unmatched. CDR1 and CDR2 (germline): SGHNT, YENEEA. This CDR3 is built from 14 residues. The covered CDR3 bases are TGTGCCAGCAGCCCGGGACAGAGCACAGATACG. Amino acids: CASSPGQSTDT. The entire CDR3 reads CASSPGQSTDTQYF.

This clone has ten or more counts. The read terminates 3 residues before the CDR3 end, so the remaining end is supplied by the germline J gene. This rearrangement joins TRBV29-1 to TRBJ1-2; 9 bases are shared with TRBD1. CDR1 SQVTM and CDR2 ANQGSEA come from the germline V gene. The CDR3 extends over 15 amino acids. The J segment lost 2 bases and the V segment lost 3 bases, leaving 7 bases of the junction unmatched. CDR3 amino acids: CSVETGTGYNYGYTF. CDR3 DNA, as far as it was read: TGCAGCGTTGAGACCGGGACAGGGTACAACTATGGC.

This clone has at least ten counts. The read stops 3 residues short of the end of the CDR3; the missing end is completed from the germline J gene. The chain couples TRBV19 to TRBJ2-7; 9 positions match TRBD2. The CDR3 has 17 residues. Germline V gives CDR1 LNHDA, CDR2 SQIVND (reference sequence). V lost 5 bases to trimming and J lost 1 base; unmatched junction nucleotides: 12. The part of the CDR3 DNA that was read is TGTGCCAGTAGTTCGGAGGCTAGCGGGGAGATGTCCTACGAG. It encodes CASSSEASGEMSYE. The CDR3, in full, reads CASSSEASGEMSYEQYF.

This clone was detected many times. The read gets to within 3 residues of the CDR3 end, and the germline J gene fills in the rest. The V call is TRBV5-5, the J call TRBJ2-2, with D possibly TRBD1 on 5 matching bases. The CDR3 extends over 15 amino acids. CDR1 and CDR2 (germline): SGHKS, YYEKEE (reference sequence). Partial CDR3 DNA: TGTGCCAGCAGCTTGGAAGACAGCCGGAATGAAAAG. Residues: CASSLEDSRNEK. The full CDR3 protein is CASSLEDSRNEKLFF.

This clone was counted at least ten times. The CDR3 end lies 3 residues beyond the end of the read and is filled in from the germline J gene. The J gene is TRBJ2-7, the V gene TRBV29-1, with TRBD1 as a possible D gene (6 bases). The CDR3 extends over 13 amino acids. CDR1 and CDR2 from the germline V gene are SQVTM and ANQGSEA. V was clipped by 7 bases and J by 0 bases, with 13 bases between them. The DNA read from the CDR3 is TGCAGCGCCGTGACAGGATCCTCCTACGAG. Translation gives CSAVTGSSYE. The full CDR3 protein is CSAVTGSSYEQYF.

This clone was recorded many times. Read data end 3 residues before the CDR3 end; the end is taken from the germline J gene. The V gene is TRBV5-1, the J gene TRBJ2-7; 13 bases are shared with TRBD2. V was clipped by 4 bases and J by 5 bases; unmatched bases: 9. The CDR3 has 16 residues. Germline CDR1 SGHRS, CDR2 YFSETQ. This CDR3 reads CASSKLAGGPENEQYF. CDR3 bases read: TGCGCCAGCAGCAAACTAGCGGGAGGGCCTGAAAACGAG.

This clone was counted many times. The read stops 3 residues short of the end of the CDR3; the missing end is completed from the germline J gene. The rearrangement uses TRBV30 and TRBJ2-7; TRBD1 or TRBD2 may be the D gene (5 bases each). V lost 6 bases to trimming and J lost 4 bases, with 13 bases between them. The CDR3 spans 12 residues. From germline, CDR1 is GTSNPN and CDR2 SVGIG (reference sequence). The DNA read from the CDR3 is TGTGCCTGTCAGGGAGTCGGATACGAG. Amino acid sequence: CACQGVGYE. The full CDR3 protein reads CACQGVGYEQYF.